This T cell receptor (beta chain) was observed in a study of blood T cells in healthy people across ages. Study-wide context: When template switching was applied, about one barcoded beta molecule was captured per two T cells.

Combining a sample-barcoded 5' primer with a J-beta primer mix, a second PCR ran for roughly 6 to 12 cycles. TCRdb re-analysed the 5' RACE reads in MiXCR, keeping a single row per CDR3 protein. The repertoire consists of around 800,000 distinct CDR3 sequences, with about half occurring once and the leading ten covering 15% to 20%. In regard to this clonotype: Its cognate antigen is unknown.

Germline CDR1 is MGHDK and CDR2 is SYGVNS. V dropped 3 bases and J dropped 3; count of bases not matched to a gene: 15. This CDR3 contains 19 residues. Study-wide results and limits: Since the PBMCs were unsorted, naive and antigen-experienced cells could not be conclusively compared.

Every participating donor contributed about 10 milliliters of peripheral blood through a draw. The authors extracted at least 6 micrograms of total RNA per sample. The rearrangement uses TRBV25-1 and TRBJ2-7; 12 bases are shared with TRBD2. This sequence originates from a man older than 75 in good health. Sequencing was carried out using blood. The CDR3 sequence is CASSEVLRTSGDWGYEQYF. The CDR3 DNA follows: TGTGCCAGCAGTGAGGTGTTGAGGACTAGCGGGGACTGGGGCTACGAGCAGTACTTC.